Below, 2 T cell receptor beta chains from the same sample are listed, as sequenced in a study of technical replicates of blood from a handful of donors. The data were produced by immunoSEQ multiplex PCR, yet TCRdb's version contains in-frame clones alone and is incomplete. This sample carries about 82,000 clones, nearly 96% of them seen once, and the ten largest clones take around 0.35%. Sample: T cells isolated from PBMCs. The receptor source for this set is a human donor in good health.

The V gene is TRBV11-3, the J gene TRBJ1-1, with D perhaps matching TRBD1 (5 bases). The germline CDR1 and CDR2 sequences are SGHNT and YENEEA. This CDR3 region has 15 residues. V lost 0 bases and J lost 5, with 13 bases in between. CDR3 sequence: CASSLDPGMGTEAFF. CDR3 DNA sequence: TGTGCCAGCAGCTTAGATCCAGGGATGGGGACTGAAGCTTTCTTT.

This sequence joins TRBV7-2 and TRBJ1-1, with D unresolved. The CDR3 length is 16 residues. Germline V CDR1 and CDR2: SGHTA, FQGNSA. The V end lost 0 bases, the J end lost 3 bases, and 14 bases lay between the germline ends. CDR3 loop: CASSLAGGRWDTEAFF. The CDR3 DNA reads as TGTGCCAGCAGCTTAGCCGGTGGGAGATGGGACACTGAAGCTTTCTTT.